Listed here are 24 T cell receptor beta chains from one sample, sequenced in a study of human versus mouse CDR3 diversity and MHC coevolution. Some clones are missing from TCRdb's copy, which holds only in-frame ones; the method was immunoSEQ multiplex PCR. The data contain fewer than 100,000 clones, approximately 92% of them singletons. The sample taken for sequencing was naive CD4+ T cells from blood. Described subset: CD45RO-negative CD62L-positive naive CD4 T cells. These receptor sequences come from a person between 25 and 75 years old in good health.

This clone has more than one count but fewer than ten. The chain joins TRBV5-1 to TRBJ1-1; 11 bases are shared with TRBD1. The germline V gene encodes CDR1 SGHRS and CDR2 YFSETQ. The J segment lost 7 bases and the V segment lost 2 bases, leaving 4 bases of the junction unmatched. This CDR3 has 14 amino acids. CDR3 sequence reads: CASSFGQGANEAFF. For the CDR3, the DNA is TGCGCCAGCAGCTTTGGACAGGGGGCAAATGAAGCTTTCTTT.

This clone was seen more than once but under ten times. This chain connects TRBV9 to TRBJ1-3; D perhaps matches TRBD1 (5 bases). Trimming shortened V by 0 bases and J by 0 bases, and 16 bases separated the two germline ends. Germline V gene sequence: CDR1 SGDLS, CDR2 YYNGEE. The CDR3 is 18 amino acids. The CDR3: CASSVGGTSRASGNTIYF. The CDR3 DNA sequence: TGTGCCAGCAGCGTAGGCGGGACTAGCCGGGCCTCTGGAAACACCATATATTTT.

J is TRBJ1-2 and V is TRBV7-3, with 8 bases aligning to TRBD1. Trimming cost V 1 base and J 6 bases; bases outside gene matches: 13. The CDR3 extends over 17 amino acids. The germline gives CDR1 SGHTA, CDR2 FQGTGA. The CDR3 nucleotides read TGTGCCAGCAGCTTAAGGGGCCCGGCAGGGGGCAAGGATGGCTACACCTTC. This translates into CASSLRGPAGGKDGYTF.

The gene calls are TRBV28 and TRBJ2-3; 11 positions match TRBD1. Germline CDR1 MDHEN, CDR2 SYDVKM. V was clipped by 6 bases and J by 2 bases; unmatched bases: 7. CDR3 length: 16 amino acids. The DNA of the CDR3 is TGTGCCAGCAGCCCCGGACAGGGGGCCCCCACAGATACGCAGTATTTT. As protein: CASSPGQGAPTDTQYF.

V is TRBV13 and J is TRBJ2-7, with a weak D call TRBD1 (6 bases). The germline CDR1 and CDR2 sequences are PRHDT and FYEKMQ (reference sequence). The CDR3 contains 16 residues. Trimming left V 0 bases short and J 9 bases short, with 21 bases between. This CDR3 reads CASSLGGTGTSRGQYF. CDR3 nucleotides: TGTGCCAGCAGCTTAGGCGGTACAGGGACCTCCCGCGGGCAGTACTTC.

The rearrangement uses TRBV6-6 and TRBJ1-2; unclear D gene. This CDR3 region has 13 residues. V lost 0 bases to trimming and J lost 5 bases, with 7 bases between them. Germline V gives CDR1 MNHNY, CDR2 SVGAGI (reference sequence). CDR3: CASSYSTEYGYTF. The CDR3 DNA sequence: TGTGCCAGCAGTTACTCGACGGAGTATGGCTACACCTTC.

The genes are TRBV28 and TRBJ1-1; D is undetermined. The CDR3 runs 12 residues. With 3 bases removed from V and 10 bases from J, the gap between germline ends came to 12 bases. Germline values: CDR1 MDHEN, CDR2 SYDVKM. CDR3 in DNA: TGTGCCAGCAGTTTTAGGAGGGCCCCAGCTTTCTTT. This translates into CASSFRRAPAFF. Full variable domain (rest looked up from reference TRBV28 and TRBJ1-1): DVKVTQSSRYLVKRTGEKVFLECVQDMDHENMFWYRQDPGLGLRLIYFSYDVKMKEKGDIPEGYSVSREKKERFSLILESASTNQTSMYLCASSFRRAPAFFGQGTRLTVV.

The table lists this clone with a count of one. The V call is TRBV7-9, the J call TRBJ1-5; no clear D. V shed 1 base and J shed 6 bases, with 13 bases lying between them. CDR1 and CDR2 from the germline V gene are SEHNR and FQNEAQ (reference sequence). The CDR3 loop spans 15 amino acids. The CDR3 loop reads CASSLGAGGSQPQHF. The CDR3 DNA reads TGTGCCAGCAGCTTAGGAGCAGGAGGGAGTCAGCCCCAGCATTTT.

This sequence joins TRBV5-1 and TRBJ2-7, with 10 bases matching TRBD1. The CDR3 length is 14 residues. J gave up 4 bases and V 1 base, and 2 bases lay outside the gene matches. Germline V gene lookup returns CDR1 SGHRS and CDR2 YFSETQ. The chain's CDR3 is CASSLMGQGYEQYF. Here the CDR3 DNA reads TGCGCCAGCAGCTTGATGGGACAGGGGTACGAGCAGTACTTC. The full variable domain, with the rest looked up from reference TRBV5-1 and TRBJ2-7, is KAGVTQTPRYLIKTRGQQVTLSCSPISGHRSVSWYQQTPGQGLQFLFEYFSETQRNKGNFPGRFSGRQFSNSRSEMNVSTLELGDSALYLCASSLMGQGYEQYFGPGTRLTVT.

This chain joins TRBV19 and TRBJ2-1, with 12 bases fitting TRBD2. CDR3 length: 17 residues. V shed 5 bases, J shed 1 base, and the junction held 6 bases outside the gene matches. CDR1 LNHDA and CDR2 SQIVND come from the germline V gene (reference sequence). DNA for the CDR3: TGTGCCAGTAGTCCCTGGACTAGCGGGACGTCCTACAATGAGCAGTTCTTC. Translating gives CASSPWTSGTSYNEQFF.

J is TRBJ1-2 and V is TRBV2; D unclear. Germline loops: CDR1 SNHLY, CDR2 FYNNEI. V was pared by 4 bases and J by 8 bases, with 11 bases between. There are 12 residues in the CDR3. The CDR3 loop is CASSAEGSGYTF. Here the CDR3 DNA reads TGTGCCAGCAGTGCCGAGGGCTCCGGCTACACCTTC.

J is TRBJ1-4 and V is TRBV7-2; 7 positions match TRBD1. This CDR3 has 15 residues. Germline V gives CDR1 SGHTA, CDR2 FQGNSA. The V and J ends lost 8 bases and 8 bases, in that order; junction bases with no gene match: 14. In DNA form, the CDR3 reads TGTGCCAGCGCGTTAGACTTGGGACAGCAAGAAAAACTGTTTTTT. Translating gives CASALDLGQQEKLFF.

The chain carries TRBV30 and TRBJ2-7, with a tentative D call TRBD2 (5 bases). Trimming stripped 3 bases from V and 0 bases from J, with 12 bases between. The germline CDR1 and CDR2 sequences are GTSNPN and SVGIG (reference sequence). The CDR3 extends over 14 amino acids. Here the CDR3 reads CAWRPAGSSYEQYF. In DNA form, the CDR3 reads TGTGCCTGGAGACCCGCGGGCAGCTCCTACGAGCAGTACTTC.

This clone showed up just once. The chain joins TRBV7-9 to TRBJ1-2; 7 positions agree with TRBD1. V dropped 0 bases and J dropped 0; count of bases not matched to a gene: 1. This CDR3 is built from 15 residues. Germline CDR1 reads SEHNR; CDR2 reads FQNEAQ (reference sequence). CDR3 in DNA: TGTGCCAGCAGCTTAGCCGGGACAGCTAACTATGGCTACACCTTC. As protein: CASSLAGTANYGYTF.

The chain uses TRBV7-9 and TRBJ2-1, with 10 positions matching TRBD2. Germline V gene data show CDR1 as SEHNR and CDR2 as FQNEAQ (reference sequence). CDR3 length: 14 residues. V shed 3 bases, J shed 9 bases, and the junction held 5 bases outside the gene matches. DNA of the CDR3: TGTGCCAGCAGCTTTGGGCTAGCGGGGGTTGAGCAGTTCTTC. Amino acid sequence: CASSFGLAGVEQFF.

The rearrangement uses TRBV28 and TRBJ1-1; no reliable D call. The CDR3 length is 16 residues. Trimming cost V 6 bases and J 4 bases, with 21 bases left between them. Germline V gives CDR1 MDHEN, CDR2 SYDVKM. Written as DNA, the CDR3 is TGTGCCAGCAGATTTCGGTCAGGCCAAGGTGGCACTGAAGCTTTCTTT. It codes for CASRFRSGQGGTEAFF.

This sequence joins TRBV18 and TRBJ2-1; 11 bases align to TRBD1. The germline gives CDR1 KGHSH, CDR2 LQKENI. The CDR3 extends over 16 amino acids. The V gene end was trimmed by 5 bases and the J gene end by 6 bases; junction bases not matched to a gene: 9. Written as DNA, the CDR3 is TGTGCCAGCTCATCCACCGGACAGGGGGCTCTCAATGAGCAGTTCTTC. It yields the protein CASSSTGQGALNEQFF. The whole variable domain, filled in from reference TRBV18 and TRBJ2-1, reads NAGVMQNPRHLVRRRGQEARLRCSPMKGHSHVYWYRQLPEEGLKFMVYLQKENIIDESGMPKERFSAEFPKEGPSILRIQQVVRGDSAAYFCASSSTGQGALNEQFFGPGTRLTVL.

The count of this clone is one. The gene calls are TRBV15 and TRBJ2-1, with 7 bases identical to TRBD1. The germline V gene encodes CDR1 LNHNV and CDR2 YYDKDF (reference sequence). The CDR3 loop spans 15 amino acids. V lost 0 bases, J lost 11 bases, and 10 bases stayed unmatched. In DNA form, the CDR3 reads TGTGCCACCAGCAGAGATAGGGGCACAGGGGCGAAGCAGTTCTTC. Its translation: CATSRDRGTGAKQFF.

The genes are TRBV25-1 and TRBJ2-3; D is uncertain. Trimming pared 6 bases from V and 0 bases from J, leaving 7 bases between. The CDR3 length is 13 residues. Germline V lookup: CDR1 MGHDK, CDR2 SYGVNS. CDR3 nucleotides: TGTGCCAGCAGACGAGGTAGCACAGATACGCAGTATTTT. Translated: CASRRGSTDTQYF.

A single count supports this clone. The chain combines TRBV18 with TRBJ2-7, with TRBD1 matching over 9 bases. After removal of 3 bases from V and 2 bases from J, the junction contained 11 bases not matched to a gene. The CDR3 loop spans 17 amino acids. CDR1 and CDR2 from the germline V gene are KGHSH and LQKENI. The CDR3 coding sequence is TGTGCCAGCTCACCCCCTCCGGTCACAGGGGGCACCTACGAGCAGTACTTC. Translated, it gives CASSPPPVTGGTYEQYF.

This clone was seen a handful of times. The chain couples TRBV19 to TRBJ1-3, with TRBD1 matching 7 bases. Losses at the gene ends were 8 bases for V and 0 bases for J; bases not matched to a gene: 7. The CDR3 is 15 amino acids. The germline V gene has CDR1 LNHDA and CDR2 SQIVND (reference sequence). In DNA form, the CDR3 reads TGTGCCAGTCATCCGGGACAGAGCTCTGGAAACACCATATATTTT. Its protein is CASHPGQSSGNTIYF. Drawing the rest from reference TRBV19 and TRBJ1-3, the complete variable domain is DGGITQSPKYLFRKEGQNVTLSCEQNLNHDAMYWYRQDPGQGLRLIYYSQIVNDFQKGDIAEGYSVSREKKESFPLTVTSAQKNPTAFYLCASHPGQSSGNTIYFGEGSWLTVV.

This clone was found once. The chain recombines TRBV18 with TRBJ2-5, with 7 bases lining up with TRBD1. The V and J ends lost 7 bases and 2 bases, in that order; junction bases with no gene match: 7. The CDR3 extends over 14 amino acids. CDR1 and CDR2 from the germline V gene are KGHSH and LQKENI. The CDR3 nucleotides read TGTGCCAGCTATAAAGGGGGCGGACAAGAGACCCAGTACTTC. Translated, it gives CASYKGGGQETQYF.

This clone has just one count. This chain uses TRBV19 with TRBJ2-7; TRBD1 matches at 10 bases. Trimming at V came to 5 bases and at J to 2 bases, leaving 3 bases not matched to a gene. The germline V gene encodes CDR1 LNHDA and CDR2 SQIVND (reference sequence). The CDR3 spans 14 residues. CDR3 sequence (DNA): TGTGCCAGTAGTGTGGGACAGGGGCCCTACGAGCAGTACTTC. It translates to CASSVGQGPYEQYF.

The gene calls are TRBV4-3 and TRBJ1-3; perhaps TRBD1 as D (5 bases). This CDR3 spans 15 amino acids. Germline CDR1 LGHNA, CDR2 YSLEER. Trimming shortened V by 0 bases and J by 2 bases, and 8 bases separated the two germline ends. Here the CDR3 reads CASSQDGTAGNTIYF. CDR3 bases: TGCGCCAGCAGCCAAGACGGGACTGCTGGAAACACCATATATTTT.